This T cell receptor (beta chain) was observed in a study of cytomegalovirus exposure and HLA in healthy donors. Overall study findings and caveats: In vitro work confirmed that a few CMV-associated chains recognize CMV antigens.

Sampled while nominally healthy, donors likely had unrecorded immune exposures. In regard to this clone: As yet, its antigen is unknown.

CDR3 length equals 15 residues. The germline V gene encodes CDR1 SNHLY and CDR2 FYNNEI. J was trimmed by 2 bases and V by 4 bases; bases with no gene match: 3. It was with 60 Vbeta and 13 Jbeta primers that the PCR ran. In the study's own analysis: Later work found tens of millions of unique TCR beta chains, with approximately 12 million shared. The table came from immunoSEQ multiplex PCR; TCRdb's copy has only in-frame clones and leaves some out. The V and J calls and the clone size are those of that table, but D and trimming were determined from the DNA. The sample gives more than 75,000 clones, around 70% of which show up once; 6.2% is in the top ten.

The sequence was obtained from a woman aged 45-65 years in good health and CMV-seropositive. The chain carries TRBV2 and TRBJ2-1, with 9 bases that match TRBD2. Sequenced: PBMCs. The CDR3 sequence is CASSVRLAAYNEQFF. The DNA for the CDR3 is TGTGCCAGCAGTGTACGACTAGCGGCCTACAATGAGCAGTTCTTC.